A selection of T cell receptor beta chains follows, all from one sample in a study of cytomegalovirus exposure and HLA in healthy donors. Repertoires were generated with immunoSEQ multiplex PCR, while TCRdb's copy carries only in-frame clones and drops some. This sample carries some 130,000 clones, roughly 80% of them seen once, and the ten largest clones take 5.5% to 8%. Source material: PBMCs. The receptors shown here come from a male donor in good health and CMV-seronegative. CDR3s leave out the opening cysteine and the closing phenylalanine or tryptophan. Fields, in order: CDR3 protein, D gene, V gene, J gene, clone size. A D gene is named only where the DNA matches it firmly. Clone size appears in some rows only: once, few, many, or a class for an expanded clone.

CDR3 protein: ASSPERLAGGQETQY; D gene: TRBD2; V gene: TRBV19; J gene: TRBJ2-5; clone size: once
CDR3 protein: ASSHRGGRGYYNEQF; D gene: TRBD1; V gene: TRBV7-2; J gene: TRBJ2-1; clone size: NA
CDR3 protein: ASSPGLADGTQY; D gene: TRBD2; V gene: TRBV5-1; J gene: TRBJ2-3; clone size: NA
CDR3 protein: ASSSISIGGVSTDTQY; D gene: NA; V gene: TRBV7-8; J gene: TRBJ2-3; clone size: once
CDR3 protein: ASSPWRGGSYEQY; D gene: NA; V gene: TRBV6-5; J gene: TRBJ2-7; clone size: NA
CDR3 protein: ASSSPNTGELF; D gene: NA; V gene: TRBV7-3; J gene: TRBJ2-2; clone size: NA
CDR3 protein: ASSLSLSGNTIY; D gene: NA; V gene: TRBV7-8; J gene: TRBJ1-3; clone size: NA
CDR3 protein: ASSFRGGTQY; D gene: TRBD2; V gene: TRBV28; J gene: TRBJ2-5; clone size: few
CDR3 protein: ASSIGTGYRSEQF; D gene: TRBD1; V gene: TRBV19; J gene: TRBJ2-1; clone size: NA
CDR3 protein: ASSQVTSAGVEQY; D gene: TRBD2; V gene: TRBV4-3; J gene: TRBJ2-7; clone size: NA
CDR3 protein: ASSEPGPKNIQY; D gene: NA; V gene: TRBV2; J gene: TRBJ2-4; clone size: NA
CDR3 protein: ASSIFRDRARGYGYT; D gene: TRBD1; V gene: TRBV19; J gene: TRBJ1-2; clone size: NA
CDR3 protein: ASRMTSTNTEAF; D gene: NA; V gene: TRBV6-1; J gene: TRBJ1-1; clone size: medium-sized
CDR3 protein: ASSTVSSTTSTKNIQY; D gene: NA; V gene: TRBV18; J gene: TRBJ2-4; clone size: once
CDR3 protein: ASRAGRTNTGELF; D gene: NA; V gene: TRBV2; J gene: TRBJ2-2; clone size: NA
CDR3 protein: ASSLTTVNEKLF; D gene: NA; V gene: TRBV5-1; J gene: TRBJ1-4; clone size: NA
CDR3 protein: ASSLDGRVVDTEAF; D gene: NA; V gene: TRBV7-8; J gene: TRBJ1-1; clone size: NA
CDR3 protein: ASSEYTGVYPGELF; D gene: TRBD1; V gene: TRBV6-1; J gene: TRBJ2-2; clone size: NA
CDR3 protein: ASSSSQGWAYNEQF; D gene: TRBD1; V gene: TRBV28; J gene: TRBJ2-1; clone size: NA
CDR3 protein: SVQGQGPDTQY; D gene: TRBD1; V gene: TRBV29-1; J gene: TRBJ2-3; clone size: NA
CDR3 protein: ASTATGVGGYT; D gene: TRBD1; V gene: TRBV6-5; J gene: TRBJ1-2; clone size: once
CDR3 protein: ASSPGRGNNEQF; D gene: NA; V gene: TRBV5-1; J gene: TRBJ2-1; clone size: NA
CDR3 protein: ASSLVAAAGRGAEAF; D gene: NA; V gene: TRBV7-6; J gene: TRBJ1-1; clone size: few
CDR3 protein: SVEPVDEQF; D gene: NA; V gene: TRBV29-1; J gene: TRBJ2-1; clone size: NA
CDR3 protein: ASSRTGGKSEKLF; D gene: TRBD1; V gene: TRBV6-5; J gene: TRBJ1-4; clone size: NA
CDR3 protein: ASSLAAGSTYEQY; D gene: NA; V gene: TRBV5-1; J gene: TRBJ2-7; clone size: NA
CDR3 protein: ASSDDSLAKNIQY; D gene: NA; V gene: TRBV28; J gene: TRBJ2-4; clone size: NA
CDR3 protein: ASSPSGQVQGDTQY; D gene: TRBD1; V gene: TRBV18; J gene: TRBJ2-3; clone size: NA
CDR3 protein: ASSDPRGGHQETQY; D gene: TRBD2; V gene: TRBV28; J gene: TRBJ2-5; clone size: NA
CDR3 protein: ATSRDNLNQPQH; D gene: NA; V gene: TRBV15; J gene: TRBJ1-5; clone size: few
CDR3 protein: ASSPSGQGTGELF; D gene: TRBD1; V gene: TRBV18; J gene: TRBJ2-2; clone size: NA
CDR3 protein: ASSPGSYNEQF; D gene: NA; V gene: TRBV6-5; J gene: TRBJ2-1; clone size: NA
CDR3 protein: ASSRPGTGRRGPPGNTIY; D gene: TRBD1; V gene: TRBV7-3; J gene: TRBJ1-3; clone size: NA
CDR3 protein: ASSFRGEFEAF; D gene: NA; V gene: TRBV11-3; J gene: TRBJ1-1; clone size: NA
CDR3 protein: ASSVSVSGHRGGDNEQF; D gene: TRBD2; V gene: TRBV9; J gene: TRBJ2-1; clone size: NA
CDR3 protein: ASSAERQVGTYEQY; D gene: NA; V gene: TRBV2; J gene: TRBJ2-7; clone size: NA
CDR3 protein: ASSPPWGGYNEQF; D gene: TRBD2; V gene: TRBV28; J gene: TRBJ2-1; clone size: NA
CDR3 protein: AISEVRLAALYNEQF; D gene: TRBD2; V gene: TRBV10-3; J gene: TRBJ2-1; clone size: NA
CDR3 protein: ASSSTSGRVEKY; D gene: TRBD2; V gene: TRBV6-5; J gene: TRBJ2-7; clone size: NA
CDR3 protein: ASRQRSRGDEKLF; D gene: NA; V gene: TRBV6-5; J gene: TRBJ1-4; clone size: NA
CDR3 protein: ASSLGPGGAAGAAYEQY; D gene: TRBD2; V gene: TRBV11-2; J gene: TRBJ2-7; clone size: NA
CDR3 protein: ASSLVGAGLGQF; D gene: NA; V gene: TRBV11-2; J gene: TRBJ2-1; clone size: NA
CDR3 protein: SANTGLTDTQY; D gene: NA; V gene: TRBV29-1; J gene: TRBJ2-3; clone size: few